What follows are 13 T cell receptor beta chains derived from one specimen sequenced in a study of identical twins. TCRdb reprocessed the 5' RACE reads with MiXCR, giving one entry per CDR3 protein. In the table there are around 530,000 distinct CDR3 sequences, about 15% of which are singletons. The same sample was also studied in work on yellow fever vaccine responses in identical twins.

The material sequenced was CD4+ T cells sorted from blood. The receptors shown here come from a woman between 18 and 29 years old in good health.

In its sample, this clonotype was seen a few times. The rearrangement joins TRBV21-1 to TRBJ2-6. TRBV21-1 is a pseudogene. This CDR3 has 15 residues. The CDR3 DNA reads TGTGCCAGCAGCAAGGTCTTCTCTGGGGCCAACGTCCTGACTTTC. Amino acid sequence: CASSKVFSGANVLTF.

This clonotype showed up just a few times. This chain links TRBV14 with TRBJ2-7; no reliable D call. The CDR3 runs 14 residues. The V gene lost 1 base and the J gene lost 2 bases, with 9 bases spanning the gap. Per germline, CDR1 SGHDN and CDR2 FVKESK. The CDR3 coding sequence is TGTGCCAGCAGCCAAGGTAGCCCAACCTACGAGCAGTACGTC. It is translated as CASSQGSPTYEQYV.

This clonotype was observed a handful of times. This chain connects TRBV20-1 to TRBJ1-1, with no clear D. The germline CDR1 and CDR2 sequences are DFQATT and SNEGSKA (reference sequence). CDR3 length: 11 residues. V was shortened by 5 bases and J by 1 base, with 5 bases between the two germline ends. CDR3 DNA sequence: TGCAGTGCTGCAAAGAACACTGAAGCTTTCTTT. Its protein is CSAAKNTEAFF.

This clonotype appeared many times. This rearrangement joins TRBV5-1 to TRBJ2-7; maybe TRBD1 (5 bases). Germline V CDR1 and CDR2: SGHRS, YFSETQ. Deletions cut 2 bases from V and 1 base from J, with 10 bases between. The length of the CDR3 is 14 residues. The CDR3, as DNA: TGCGCCAGCAGCTTTTCTCAGGGTTCCTACGAGCAGTACTTC. Residues: CASSFSQGSYEQYF.

This clonotype was seen only a few times. This sequence joins TRBV6-2 or TRBV6-3 and TRBJ2-7; 13 nucleotides agree with TRBD2. Germline CDR1 MNHEY, CDR2 SVGEGT. With V trimmed by 6 bases and J by 3 bases, 8 bases remained unmatched. CDR3 length: 16 amino acids. The CDR3 nucleotides are TGTGCCAGCAGGCCCGGGACTAGCGGGAAACTCTACGAGCAGTACTTC. This sequence encodes CASRPGTSGKLYEQYF.

Many counts were recorded for this clonotype. The chain has TRBV5-1 and TRBJ2-7, with D possibly being TRBD1 or TRBD2 (5 bases each). CDR3 length: 14 amino acids. Germline CDR1 is SGHRS and CDR2 is YFSETQ. The V end lost 4 bases, the J end lost 2 bases, and 13 bases lay between the germline ends. Here the CDR3 reads CASSGDGQTYEQYF. The CDR3 DNA reads as TGCGCCAGCAGCGGGGACGGTCAAACCTACGAGCAGTACTTC.

CDR3 region: CRAGGTPDTQYF. DNA for the CDR3: TGCAGAGCAGGGGGTACCCCAGATACGCAGTATTTT. J is TRBJ2-3 and V is TRBV20-1; TRBD1 agrees at 7 bases. The V gene's germline CDR1 is DFQATT and CDR2 SNEGSKA (reference sequence). This CDR3 comprises 12 residues.

Ten or more counts support this clonotype. The chain links TRBV7-8 to TRBJ2-2, with TRBD2 matching over 8 bases. After removal of 5 bases from V and 7 bases from J, the junction contained 6 bases not matched to a gene. The CDR3 has 14 residues. Germline values: CDR1 SGHVS, CDR2 FQNEAQ. For the CDR3, the DNA is TGTGCCAGCAGCGTCGGGACTAGAGTCGGGGAGCTGTTTTTT. This sequence encodes CASSVGTRVGELFF. The full variable domain, in which reference TRBV7-8 and TRBJ2-2 provide the parts outside the CDR3, is GAGVSQSPRYKVAKRGQDVALRCDPISGHVSLFWYQQALGQGPEFLTYFQNEAQLDKSGLPSDRFFAERPEGSVSTLKIQRTQQEDSAVYLCASSVGTRVGELFFGEGSRLTVL.

There are many counts of this clonotype. The chain combines TRBV12-3 or TRBV12-4 with TRBJ2-7; D is undetermined. With 6 bases removed from V and 5 bases from J, the gap between germline ends came to 11 bases. The CDR3 extends over 12 amino acids. The CDR3 sequence: CASRRQLNEQYF. The CDR3 DNA sequence: TGTGCCAGCAGAAGACAATTAAACGAGCAGTACTTC.

The chain joins TRBV28 to TRBJ2-1; weak D call: TRBD2 (6 bases). Trimming stripped 7 bases from V and 7 bases from J, with 20 bases between. This CDR3 is built from 15 residues. The germline gives CDR1 MDHEN, CDR2 SYDVKM. The CDR3 spells CASTLPAGWGNEQFF. In nucleotides, the CDR3 is TGTGCCAGCACCTTACCCGCGGGGTGGGGGAATGAGCAGTTCTTC. The full variable domain, rest sourced from reference TRBV28 and TRBJ2-1, is DVKVTQSSRYLVKRTGEKVFLECVQDMDHENMFWYRQDPGLGLRLIYFSYDVKMKEKGDIPEGYSVSREKKERFSLILESASTNQTSMYLCASTLPAGWGNEQFFGPGTRLTVL.

This clonotype was observed a few times. Relative to the germline gene, one junction end is altered; a read error may explain this. The rearrangement joins TRBV10-1 to TRBJ2-5; D remains unclear. The CDR3 spans 13 residues. Germline V CDR1 and CDR2: WNHNN, SYGVQD (reference sequence). The CDR3 DNA follows: TGCGCCAGCAGTGAGGGGCCCGCCGCCAAACCGAACTTC. Protein product: CASSEGPAAKPNF.

This clonotype has just a few counts. The chain recombines TRBV4-2 with TRBJ2-2; TRBD2 matches at 8 bases. Germline V lookup: CDR1 LGHNA, CDR2 YNFKEQ. V lost 0 bases to trimming and J lost 0 bases; unmatched junction nucleotides: 3. This CDR3 contains 17 residues. The CDR3 spells CASSQETGGPNTGELFF. The CDR3 nucleotides are TGTGCCAGCAGCCAAGAAACGGGGGGGCCGAACACCGGGGAGCTGTTTTTT.

This clonotype has a handful of counts. The chain uses TRBV10-3 and TRBJ2-7, with TRBD1 matching over 10 bases. In germline, CDR1 is ENHRY, CDR2 SYGVKD. The ends lost 11 bases at V and 4 bases at J; junction bases unmatched: 8. This CDR3 region has 13 residues. The CDR3 bases are TGTGCCGGCCGGGGGGGACAGGGGTACGAGCAGTACTTC. The encoded protein is CAGRGGQGYEQYF.